This TCR beta chain was recovered during a study of cytomegalovirus exposure and HLA in healthy donors. Study-level information: Roughly 180 million T cells yielded approximately 100 million unique TCR beta sequences, as an earlier analysis found. Counted in an early data release were about 86 million unique TCRs from HLA-typed donors. Notes on the study in general: Beyond CMV serostatus, there was no information to go on about immune exposure. In an earlier analysis, in roughly 580 donors, most V segments appeared productive either ~87% or ~30% of the time.

Amplification used 60 Vbeta primers and 13 Jbeta primers. Some clones are missing from TCRdb's copy, which holds only in-frame ones; the method was immunoSEQ multiplex PCR. The repertoire has around 190,000 clones, approximately 80% of them found once; the top ten carry roughly 3%. CDR3 length equals 14 residues. Germline CDR1 and CDR2: SEHNR and FQNEAQ (reference sequence). Trimming at V came to 8 bases and at J to 0 bases, leaving 6 bases not matched to a gene. This clone showed up just a few times. Its antigen is unknown. The specimen was PBMCs. The chain is built from TRBV7-9 and TRBJ1-1; 7 positions agree with TRBD1. This clonotype originated in a woman in her thirties in good health and CMV-seronegative. CDR3 sequence reads: CASGRQGLNTEAFF. CDR3 sequence (DNA): TGTGCCAGCGGACGACAGGGACTGAACACTGAAGCTTTCTTT.